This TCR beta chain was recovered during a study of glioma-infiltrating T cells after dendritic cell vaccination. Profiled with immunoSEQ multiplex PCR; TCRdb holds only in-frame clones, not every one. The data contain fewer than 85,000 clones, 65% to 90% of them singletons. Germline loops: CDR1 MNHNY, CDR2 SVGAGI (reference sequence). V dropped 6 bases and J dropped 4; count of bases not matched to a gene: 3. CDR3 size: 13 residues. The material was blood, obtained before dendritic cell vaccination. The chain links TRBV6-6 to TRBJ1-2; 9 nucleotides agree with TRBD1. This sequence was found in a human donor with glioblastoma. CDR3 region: CASRLTGGYGYTF. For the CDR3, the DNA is TGTGCCAGCAGACTGACAGGGGGCTATGGCTACACCTTC.